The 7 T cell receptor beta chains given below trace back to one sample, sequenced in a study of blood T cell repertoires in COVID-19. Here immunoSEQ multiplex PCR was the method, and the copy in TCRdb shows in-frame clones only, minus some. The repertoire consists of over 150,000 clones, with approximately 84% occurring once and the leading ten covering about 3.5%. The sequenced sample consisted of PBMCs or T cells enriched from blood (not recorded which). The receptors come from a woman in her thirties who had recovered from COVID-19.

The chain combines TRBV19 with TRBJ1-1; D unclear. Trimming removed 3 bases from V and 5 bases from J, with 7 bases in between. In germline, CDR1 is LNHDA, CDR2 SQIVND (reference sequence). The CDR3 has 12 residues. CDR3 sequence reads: CASSIERTEAFF. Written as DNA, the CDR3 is TGTGCCAGTAGTATCGAGAGGACTGAAGCTTTCTTT.

CDR3 sequence (DNA): TGCGCCAGCAGCCCGGCGGGGGGATTGAACACTGAAGCTTTCTTT. Protein: CASSPAGGLNTEAFF. The chain carries TRBV5-1 and TRBJ1-1, with a weak D call TRBD1 (5 bases). V gave up 4 bases and J gave up 0 bases, with 13 bases separating them. The CDR3 has 15 amino acids. Per the germline V gene, CDR1 is SGHRS and CDR2 is YFSETQ.

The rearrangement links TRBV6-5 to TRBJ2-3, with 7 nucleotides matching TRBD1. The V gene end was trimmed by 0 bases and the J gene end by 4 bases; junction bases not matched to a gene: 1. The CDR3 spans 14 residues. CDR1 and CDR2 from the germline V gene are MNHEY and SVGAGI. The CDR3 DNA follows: TGTGCCAGCAGTTACTCACAGGGGCCAGATACGCAGTATTTT. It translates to CASSYSQGPDTQYF.

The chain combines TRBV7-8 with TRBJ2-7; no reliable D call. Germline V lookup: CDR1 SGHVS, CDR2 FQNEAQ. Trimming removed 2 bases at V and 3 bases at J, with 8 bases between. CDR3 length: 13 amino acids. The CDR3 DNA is TGTGCCAGCAGCTTAAGTGGAGACTACGAGCAGTACTTC. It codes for CASSLSGDYEQYF. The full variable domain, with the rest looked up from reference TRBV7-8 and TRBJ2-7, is GAGVSQSPRYKVAKRGQDVALRCDPISGHVSLFWYQQALGQGPEFLTYFQNEAQLDKSGLPSDRFFAERPEGSVSTLKIQRTQQEDSAVYLCASSLSGDYEQYFGPGTRLTVT.

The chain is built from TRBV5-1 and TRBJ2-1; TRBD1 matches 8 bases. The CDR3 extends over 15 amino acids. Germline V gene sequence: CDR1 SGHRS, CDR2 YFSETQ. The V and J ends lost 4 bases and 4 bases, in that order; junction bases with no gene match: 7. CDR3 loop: CASSPRGQAYNEQFF. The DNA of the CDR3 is TGCGCCAGCAGCCCTAGGGGACAGGCATACAATGAGCAGTTCTTC.

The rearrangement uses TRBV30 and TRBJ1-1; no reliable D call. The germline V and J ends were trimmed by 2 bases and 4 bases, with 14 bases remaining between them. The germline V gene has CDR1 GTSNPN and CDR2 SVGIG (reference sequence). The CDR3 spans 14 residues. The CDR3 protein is CAWSWPGKSTEAFF. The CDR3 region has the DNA TGTGCCTGGAGTTGGCCGGGGAAGAGCACTGAAGCTTTCTTT.

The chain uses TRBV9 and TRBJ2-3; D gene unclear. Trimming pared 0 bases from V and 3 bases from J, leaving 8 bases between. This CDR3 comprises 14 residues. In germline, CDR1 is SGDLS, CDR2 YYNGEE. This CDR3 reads CASSVVSGTDTQYF. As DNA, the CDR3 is TGTGCCAGCAGCGTAGTCTCCGGGACAGATACGCAGTATTTT.